This section outlines one T cell receptor (beta chain) sequence together with its context. Clones were sequenced by immunoSEQ multiplex PCR, and TCRdb holds only the in-frame ones, with some missing. The repertoire includes tens of thousands of clones, approximately 80% of them detected once, and over 15% sits in the top ten. Trimming took off 0 bases at V and 5 bases at J, with 20 bases between the two ends. The V gene's germline CDR1 is SGDLS and CDR2 YYNGEE. The CDR3 spans 17 residues. This specimen belongs to a study of blood T cell repertoires in COVID-19. V is TRBV9 and J is TRBJ2-5; D is perhaps TRBD1 (6 bases). The TCR sequence derives from a human donor in a cohort sampled during active COVID-19. The sample taken for sequencing was peripheral blood. The CDR3 loop reads CASSVGIQQGYAETQYF. The CDR3 DNA reads as TGTGCCAGCAGCGTAGGGATCCAGCAGGGGTATGCGGAGACCCAGTACTTC.